These T cell receptor beta chains were read from a single sample in a study of CD8 T cells in ankylosing spondylitis. A single record per CDR3 protein comes from TCRdb applying MiXCR to the 5' RACE reads. Here the sample spans approximately 25,000 distinct CDR3 sequences, about 15% being singletons. The sample comprised blood. The receptors were sampled from a male donor with ankylosing spondylitis or in good health (not recorded which). The CDR3 runs from the conserved cysteine through the conserved F or W. The order of the fields is V gene, clone size, D gene, J gene, CDR3 DNA, CDR3 protein. A D gene is named only where the DNA matches it firmly. Only part of the rows carry a size: once, few, many, or a class if the clone is expanded.

>TRBV7-9|many|NA|TRBJ2-7
TGTGCCAGCAGCCCCTTTGACGAGCAGTACTTC
CASSPFDEQYF
>TRBV15|many|NA|TRBJ2-7
TGTGCCACCAGCAGAGAGGCCCGATTTTACGAGCAGTACTTC
CATSREARFYEQYF
>TRBV20-1|many|TRBD1|TRBJ2-7
TGCAGTGCTAGGACAGGGGGCTACGAGCAGTACTTC
CSARTGGYEQYF
>TRBV20-1|many|TRBD1|TRBJ2-2
TGCAGTGCTAGTCGGACAGGTCGGCCCGGGGAGCTGTTTTTT
CSASRTGRPGELFF
>TRBV20-1|NA|TRBD1|TRBJ1-1
TGCAGTGCTTCCCAGGGGGGTTGGACTGAAGCTTTCTTT
CSASQGGWTEAFF
>TRBV28|NA|NA|TRBJ2-7
TGTGCCAGCAGTCTCGGACCCGTCGACGAGCAGTACTTC
CASSLGPVDEQYF
>TRBV7-2|NA|NA|TRBJ2-1
TGTGCCAGCAGCCCAAATAGCGTCTACAATGAGCAGTTCTTC
CASSPNSVYNEQFF
>TRBV5-1|many|NA|TRBJ1-1
TGCGCCAGCAGCTTACAGACCGGAGGGCACACTGAAGCTTTCTTT
CASSLQTGGHTEAFF
>TRBV7-2|NA|NA|TRBJ1-1
TGTGCCAGCAGCCAAGGGTCTAACCGCGCTGAAGCTTTCTTT
CASSQGSNRAEAFF
>TRBV2|NA|TRBD2|TRBJ2-3
TGTGCCAGCAGTGTCGGAGCGGGGTCCTACACAGATACGCAGTATTTT
CASSVGAGSYTDTQYF
>TRBV28|NA|NA|TRBJ2-5
TGTGCCAGTGCCGCGCCCCAAGAGACCCAGTACTTC
CASAAPQETQYF
>TRBV2|NA|NA|TRBJ2-1
TGTGCCAGCCGCGGTCTTTCGTCATCGGGTGAGCAGTTCTTC
CASRGLSSSGEQFF
>TRBV12-3/TRBV12-4|NA|TRBD1|TRBJ1-4
TGTGCCAGCAGTATCCGGGACAGAGTCGAAAAACTGTTTTTT
CASSIRDRVEKLFF
>TRBV30|NA|TRBD2|TRBJ2-7
TGTGCCTGGAGTTTAGAAGCGGGAGTGTCACCGTGGGAGCAGTACTTC
CAWSLEAGVSPWEQYF
>TRBV12-3/TRBV12-4|many|NA|TRBJ2-2
TGTGCCAGCAGTTTATCTGAGGTAGCCGGGGAGCTGTTTTTT
CASSLSEVAGELFF
>TRBV7-9|NA|NA|TRBJ2-3
TGTGCCAGCAGCTTACTGCACTCCCGGGATACGCAGTATTTT
CASSLLHSRDTQYF
>TRBV20-1|many|NA|TRBJ2-7
TGCAGTGCCGCCGACTATAACTCCTACGAGCAGTACTTC
CSAADYNSYEQYF
>TRBV20-1|many|NA|TRBJ2-1
TGCAGTGCTAGAGCGGGATCCTACAATGAGCAGTTCTTC
CSARAGSYNEQFF
>TRBV19|NA|NA|TRBJ1-1
TGTGCCAGTGATTACGGCGGCGACTGGGGGACTGAAGCTTTCTTT
CASDYGGDWGTEAFF
>TRBV7-6|many|NA|TRBJ2-1
TGTGCCAGCAGCTTGGGGGGATCCAATGAGCAGTTCTTC
CASSLGGSNEQFF
>TRBV20-1|few|TRBD1|TRBJ2-4
TGCAGTGCTTCTCCGTCAGGGGGCTACGGGATTCAGTACTTC
CSASPSGGYGIQYF
>TRBV6-5|NA|NA|TRBJ2-2
TGTGCCAGCAGTAGGACTAAAGCCGGGGAGCTGTTTTTT
CASSRTKAGELFF
>TRBV7-2|many|NA|TRBJ1-3
TGTGCCAGCAGCCCGGGACCCAGCTCTGGAAACACCATATATTTT
CASSPGPSSGNTIYF
>TRBV6-6|few|TRBD2|TRBJ2-3
TGTGCCAGCAGTCTAAGCGGGAGGGCCACAGATACGCAGTATTTT
CASSLSGRATDTQYF
>TRBV14|NA|TRBD2|TRBJ2-1
TGTGCCAGCAGCCAAAGACTAGCGGGAAGTGGTGAGCAGTTCTTC
CASSQRLAGSGEQFF
>TRBV25-1|NA|TRBD2|TRBJ2-3
TGTGCCAGCAGTGAGGGCAGACTAGCGGCGACAGATACGCAGTATTTT
CASSEGRLAATDTQYF
>TRBV15|NA|NA|TRBJ1-1
TGTGCCACCAGCAGAGATCCATGGGGGGCCAGCACTGAAGCTTTCTTT
CATSRDPWGASTEAFF
>TRBV29-1|many|NA|TRBJ1-5
TGCAGCGTTCGTGATAGCAATCAGCCCCAGCATTTT
CSVRDSNQPQHF
>TRBV7-9|few|NA|TRBJ1-1
TGTGCCAGCAGCTTAGCGTTGGGAAACACTGAAGCTTTCTTT
CASSLALGNTEAFF
>TRBV20-1|NA|TRBD2|TRBJ2-5
TGCAGTGCTAGAACGGGCGGTAGCGGGGCCGAGACCCAGTACTTC
CSARTGGSGAETQYF
>TRBV28|NA|TRBD2|TRBJ2-1
TGTGCCAGCGGCGGGGGCGGGAGGGCCAATGAGCAGTTCTTC
CASGGGGRANEQFF
>TRBV30|once|NA|TRBJ2-5
TGTGCCTGGATGACGCGAAGCAAAATCCAAGAGACCCAGTACTTC
CAWMTRSKIQETQYF
>TRBV5-6|few|NA|TRBJ2-7
TGTGCCAGCAGTATGGAGGGACTTCTCTACGAGCAGTACTTC
CASSMEGLLYEQYF
>TRBV12-3/TRBV12-4|many|NA|TRBJ2-7
TGTGCCAGCAGCTTGATGCAGGGTTACGAGCAGTACTTC
CASSLMQGYEQYF
>TRBV6-5|many|TRBD1|TRBJ2-2
TGTGCCAGCACCCGGGACAGGGGGCGGGGGGAGCTGTTTTTT
CASTRDRGRGELFF
>TRBV20-1|many|NA|TRBJ2-7
TGCAGTGCTAGAGATCGCCTCGAGCAGTACTTC
CSARDRLEQYF
>TRBV7-2|NA|NA|TRBJ2-3
TGTGCCAGCAGCTTAGGATCAGTAGCGAGCACAGATACGCAGTATTTT
CASSLGSVASTDTQYF
>TRBV25-1|few|NA|TRBJ2-1
TGTGCCAGCAGTGAAGAGGTAGCCAACAATGAGCAGTTCTTC
CASSEEVANNEQFF
>TRBV6-1|NA|NA|TRBJ2-2
TGTGCCAGCAGTGAAACAGGAACCGGGGAGCTGTTTTTT
CASSETGTGELFF
>TRBV28|many|NA|TRBJ2-3
TGTGCCAGCAGTTCCGTAGGGAGCACAGATACGCAGTATTTT
CASSSVGSTDTQYF
>TRBV28|NA|NA|TRBJ1-3
TGTGCCAGCCTGAAGGTCAACTCTGGAAACACCATATATTTT
CASLKVNSGNTIYF
>TRBV28|few|TRBD2|TRBJ2-5
TGTGCCAGCAGTTCCCTCCGGGAGGGCCACGAGACCCAGTACTTC
CASSSLREGHETQYF
>TRBV28|many|NA|TRBJ2-2
TGTGCCAGCATCCCAAGTTCCGGGGCCCCGGTAGGCACCGGGGAGCTGTTTTTT
CASIPSSGAPVGTGELFF
>TRBV29-1|NA|NA|TRBJ2-2
TGCAGCGTTGAAGATGTAGTCACCGGGGAGCTGTTTTTT
CSVEDVVTGELFF
>TRBV28|many|TRBD1|TRBJ2-1
TGTGCCAGCAGTCGGGACAGGTACAATGAGCAGTTCTTC
CASSRDRYNEQFF